The rows below give T cell receptor beta chains drawn from one sample of a study of cytotoxic CD8 clonotypes in ibrutinib-treated CLL. The assay was immunoSEQ multiplex PCR, and TCRdb's table has in-frame clones only and misses some. Found here are hundreds of thousands of clones, just under 80% of them singletons; the top ten hold over 5.5%. The material sequenced was PBMCs, taken before ibrutinib treatment. The receptors were gathered from a human donor with chronic lymphocytic leukemia. Each CDR3 is given with its conserved first and last residue. Fields, in order: clone size, V gene, D gene, J gene, CDR3 protein, CDR3 DNA. D genes are given only for firm matches. Expanded clones are given a class, and other clones once, few, many or no size at all.

.,TRBV27,.,TRBJ2-7,CASSFAYEQYF,TGTGCCAGCAGTTTTGCCTACGAGCAGTACTTC
.,TRBV6-5,TRBD1,TRBJ1-2,CASSPRQGANYGYTF,TGTGCCAGCAGTCCCCGACAGGGGGCTAACTATGGCTACACCTTC
.,TRBV5-1,.,TRBJ2-7,CASSLSNRGAYEQYF,TGCGCCAGCAGCTTGAGTAATCGGGGGGCATACGAGCAGTACTTC
.,TRBV7-2,TRBD1,TRBJ2-5,CASSLIPGGQETQYF,TGTGCCAGCAGCTTAATACCAGGGGGCCAAGAGACCCAGTACTTC
.,TRBV30,.,TRBJ2-2,CAWDLVGELFF,TGTGCCTGGGACCTAGTCGGGGAGCTGTTTTTT
.,TRBV7-3,.,TRBJ2-2,CASSFIPSRATGELFF,TGTGCCAGCAGCTTTATCCCCAGCAGGGCCACCGGGGAGCTGTTTTTT
.,TRBV29-1,TRBD1,TRBJ2-2,CSVHGATGGAAGELFF,TGCAGCGTCCACGGGGCGACAGGGGGCGCCGCCGGGGAGCTGTTTTTT
.,TRBV2,.,TRBJ2-7,CASSNEGIYEQYF,TGTGCCAGCAGTAATGAGGGAATCTACGAGCAGTACTTC
few,TRBV18,.,TRBJ1-2,CASSPPGGWDGYTF,TGTGCCAGCTCACCACCAGGAGGTTGGGATGGCTACACCTTC
.,TRBV18,.,TRBJ2-7,CASSPDTDSYEQYF,TGTGCCAGCTCACCCGACACCGACTCCTACGAGCAGTACTTC
.,TRBV5-6,.,TRBJ1-6,CASSLDRNSPLHF,TGTGCCAGCAGCTTGGACCGTAATTCACCCCTCCACTTT
few,TRBV6-1,.,TRBJ1-2,CASSEWGYTF,TGTGCCAGCAGTGAGTGGGGCTACACCTTC
.,TRBV25-1,.,TRBJ2-1,CASSEAGSRNEQFF,TGTGCCAGCAGTGAGGCTGGTAGCCGAAATGAGCAGTTCTTC
.,TRBV28,.,TRBJ2-6,CASSPSSSGANVLTF,TGTGCCAGCAGTCCCTCGTCCTCTGGGGCCAACGTCCTGACTTTC
.,TRBV6-1,.,TRBJ1-1,CASSDLPRQPREAFF,TGTGCCAGCAGTGATTTGCCTAGACAGCCGAGAGAAGCTTTCTTT
.,TRBV4-3,.,TRBJ1-2,CASSPGAGRYGYTF,TGCGCCAGCAGCCCAGGGGCGGGGAGATATGGCTACACCTTC